This record looks at one T cell receptor (beta chain) sequence and its context. Molecular barcoding with unique molecular identifiers was used for the TCRbeta library. TCRdb re-called the PCR reads with MiXCR, one entry per CDR3 protein. The data hold about 610,000 distinct CDR3 sequences, with about 10% observed a single time. The data belong to a study of T-cell reconstitution after alpha-beta-depleted transplantation in children. The V gene's germline CDR1 is DFQATT and CDR2 SNEGSKA (reference sequence). Trimming removed 6 bases from V and 2 bases from J, with 18 bases in between. This CDR3 has 15 amino acids.

This receptor was identified in a human donor who donated a stem cell graft to a child with acute myeloid leukemia. Here the sequenced sample was PBMCs from the stem cell graft donor, taken from the stem cell graft. The chain recombines TRBV20-1 with TRBJ2-3, with D possibly matching TRBD2 (5 bases). CDR3 in DNA: TGCAGTGCCCAAGGGAGTCGGGGATCCACAGATACGCAGTATTTT. Translating gives CSAQGSRGSTDTQYF.